These 27 T cell receptor beta chains were sequenced from one sample in a study of T cells in Graves' hyperthyroidism and ophthalmopathy. RNA transcripts served as the template for amplifying TCR beta CDR3 regions. The HTBI primer set was used in a first-round RT-PCR of the TCR CDR3. MiXCR, applied by TCRdb to the multiplex PCR reads, yields one record per CDR3 protein. In the table there are about 400,000 distinct CDR3 sequences, 11% to 15% of which are singletons. Sequencing was done on a sample of blood. All receptors derive from a man in his forties or fifties with Graves' ophthalmopathy.

This clonotype was recorded a few times. V gene TRBV15 combines with J gene TRBJ2-2; 11 nucleotides agree with TRBD2. The J segment lost 5 bases and the V segment lost 5 bases, leaving 7 bases of the junction unmatched. CDR1 LNHNV and CDR2 YYDKDF come from the germline V gene (reference sequence). CDR3 size: 16 residues. CDR3 in amino acids: CATSPRLAGLTGELFF. Here the CDR3 DNA reads TGTGCCACCAGCCCTAGACTAGCGGGACTAACCGGGGAGCTGTTTTTT.

This clonotype has at least ten counts. The chain employs TRBV7-8 and TRBJ2-2; 9 bases line up with TRBD2. The germline V gene encodes CDR1 SGHVS and CDR2 FQNEAQ. There are 15 residues in the CDR3. V was clipped by 3 bases and J by 9 bases; unmatched bases: 8. CDR3 nucleotide sequence: TGTGCCAGCAGCTTCCTTACGGGACTAGCAAGGGAGCTGTTTTTT. Protein: CASSFLTGLARELFF.

This clonotype was seen ten or more times. The chain is built from TRBV3-1 and TRBJ2-7; TRBD2 is a possible D gene (6 bases). CDR1 is LGHDT, CDR2 YNNKEL, per germline (reference sequence). This CDR3 comprises 18 residues. The V and J ends lost 0 bases and 0 bases respectively, with 18 bases between them. CDR3 in DNA: TGTGCCAGCAGCCAAGACTCTAAAGGGGTCGGGAGCTCCTACGAGCAGTACTTC. It encodes CASSQDSKGVGSSYEQYF.

This clonotype has just a few counts. This chain uses TRBV29-1 with TRBJ1-3; the D is unclear. The CDR3 extends over 12 amino acids. The V gene's germline CDR1 is SQVTM and CDR2 ANQGSEA. The ends were cut back, 3 bases at V and 0 bases at J, with 3 bases in the middle. CDR3 sequence: CSVEFSGNTIYF. CDR3 DNA: TGCAGCGTTGAGTTCTCTGGAAACACCATATATTTT.

This clonotype was observed many times. The CDR3 spells CAISESHGTVETQYF. In DNA form, the CDR3 reads TGTGCCATCAGTGAGTCTCACGGGACAGTGGAGACCCAGTACTTC. The chain recombines TRBV10-3 with TRBJ2-5; 7 positions match TRBD1. The CDR3 sequence is 15 residues long. Germline values: CDR1 ENHRY, CDR2 SYGVKD. Germline trimming cut 0 bases from V and 5 bases from J; bases unmatched to any gene: 6.

This clonotype was seen many times. The chain recombines TRBV29-1 with TRBJ1-1; 12 nucleotides match TRBD1. Germline V gene sequence: CDR1 SQVTM, CDR2 ANQGSEA. CDR3 length: 15 amino acids. J gave up 2 bases and V 7 bases, and 8 bases lay outside the gene matches. The CDR3 loop reads CSAGQGAMSNTEAFF. CDR3 DNA sequence: TGCAGCGCGGGACAGGGGGCGATGAGTAACACTGAAGCTTTCTTT.

This clonotype was observed a handful of times. The CDR3 DNA is TGTGCCTGGAGTCGCTTTACCGGGGAGCTGTTTTTT. Translated: CAWSRFTGELFF. J is TRBJ2-2 and V is TRBV30; no firm D call. CDR3 length: 12 residues. CDR1 GTSNPN and CDR2 SVGIG come from the germline V gene (reference sequence). Deletions cut 2 bases from V and 5 bases from J, with 6 bases between.

The chain couples TRBV18 to TRBJ1-1; tentative D call: TRBD1 (6 bases). CDR1 KGHSH and CDR2 LQKENI come from the germline V gene. Trimming stripped 1 base from V and 5 bases from J, with 14 bases between. This CDR3 contains 15 residues. CDR3: CASSPQLMGATEAFF. The CDR3 DNA follows: TGTGCCAGCTCACCACAATTGATGGGGGCTACTGAAGCTTTCTTT.

A few counts support this clonotype. A much larger clone differs by one base, so this may be a read error. The chain carries TRBV11-1 and TRBJ2-1; D remains ambiguous. The DNA end is a closer match to TRBJ2-7, so the J assignment may be wrong. CDR1 SGHAT and CDR2 FQDESV come from the germline V gene (reference sequence). This CDR3 spans 12 amino acids. This CDR3 is CASSPYMNEQYF. DNA of the CDR3: TGTGCCAGCAGCCCATACATGAATGAGCAGTACTTC.

Concerning this clonotype: At one boundary the junction diverges from the germline segment, which might be a read error. The chain links TRBV6-2 or TRBV6-3 to TRBJ2-5; TRBD1 is a possible D gene (5 bases). The germline gives CDR1 MNHEY, CDR2 SVGEGT. The CDR3 has 13 residues. The CDR3, as DNA: TGTGCCAGAAGCTCCAGGGATAGAGAGACCCGGTACTTC. It codes for CARSSRDRETRYF.

The genes are TRBV6-2 or TRBV6-3 and TRBJ1-2, with no clear D. The V end lost 6 bases, the J end lost 4 bases, and 15 bases lay between the germline ends. The CDR3 is made up of 14 amino acids. CDR1 is MNHEY and CDR2 is SVGEGT in the germline V gene. The CDR3 protein is CASRIDTMRYGYTF. CDR3 nucleotide sequence: TGTGCCAGCAGAATCGACACCATGCGCTATGGCTACACCTTC.

This clonotype was observed many times. Written as DNA, the CDR3 is TGTGCCAGCAGCAATCAACGATCGCAGGGTTCCTACGAGCAGTACTTC. Protein sequence: CASSNQRSQGSYEQYF. The chain carries TRBV7-9 and TRBJ2-7, with TRBD1 as a possible D gene (5 bases). Trimming removed 5 bases from V and 1 base from J, with 18 bases in between. CDR1 is SEHNR and CDR2 is FQNEAQ in the germline V gene (reference sequence). The CDR3 is 16 amino acids.

In this sample, this clonotype turned up many times. The V call is TRBV5-1, the J call TRBJ2-3, with a possible D match to TRBD1 (5 bases). V gave up 2 bases and J gave up 2 bases, with 9 bases separating them. This CDR3 is built from 14 residues. Germline loops: CDR1 SGHRS, CDR2 YFSETQ. CDR3: CASSFDSVTDTQYF. CDR3 nucleotide sequence: TGCGCCAGCAGCTTTGACAGCGTCACAGATACGCAGTATTTT.

Ten or more counts support this clonotype. This chain connects TRBV6-1 to TRBJ2-2, with D perhaps TRBD2 (5 bases). Germline CDR1 and CDR2: MNHNS and SASEGT. The CDR3 loop spans 14 amino acids. The V end was cut by 11 bases, the J end by 4 bases, with 17 bases between. The CDR3 region is CAGWRREGTGELFF. The DNA for the CDR3 is TGTGCCGGTTGGCGACGGGAAGGCACCGGGGAGCTGTTTTTT.

This clonotype was counted many times. The genes are TRBV30 and TRBJ2-7, with TRBD1 matching 7 bases. CDR1 and CDR2 (germline): GTSNPN, SVGIG (reference sequence). V lost 5 bases and J lost 4; bases outside the gene matches: 5. The CDR3 runs 12 residues. CDR3 loop: CAWGDSEYEQYF. DNA of the CDR3: TGTGCCTGGGGGGACAGTGAGTACGAGCAGTACTTC.

The table lists this clonotype with many counts. The chain recombines TRBV7-2 with TRBJ2-1; D gene uncertain. CDR1 is SGHTA, CDR2 FQGNSA, per germline. Trimming took 2 bases from V and 8 from J, leaving 4 bases between them. This CDR3 has 11 amino acids. CDR3 DNA: TGTGCCAGCAGCTTATGGTATGAGCAGTTCTTC. Amino acid sequence: CASSLWYEQFF.

This clonotype showed up many times. The genes are TRBV5-1 and TRBJ2-2; the match to TRBD1 covers 9 bases. The CDR3 runs to 15 residues. Germline V lookup: CDR1 SGHRS, CDR2 YFSETQ. V trimming: 2 bases; J trimming: 6 bases; junction bases outside the gene matches: 5. CDR3 nucleotide sequence: TGCGCCAGCAGCTTCGACAGGGGGATATCCGGGGAGCTGTTTTTT. It translates to CASSFDRGISGELFF. The variable domain in full, completed from reference TRBV5-1 and TRBJ2-2, reads KAGVTQTPRYLIKTRGQQVTLSCSPISGHRSVSWYQQTPGQGLQFLFEYFSETQRNKGNFPGRFSGRQFSNSRSEMNVSTLELGDSALYLCASSFDRGISGELFFGEGSRLTVL.

The V and J genes are TRBV30 and TRBJ2-7; TRBD1 might be the D (5 bases). Germline V gene sequence: CDR1 GTSNPN, CDR2 SVGIG (reference sequence). The CDR3 has 14 amino acids. Trimming took off 3 bases at V and 2 bases at J, with 14 bases between the two ends. CDR3 bases: TGTGCCTGGAGGGACCGGCACAGGCCCTACGAGCAGTACTTC. This translates into CAWRDRHRPYEQYF.

This clonotype was detected many times. The chain combines TRBV11-3 with TRBJ2-1, with 10 bases that match TRBD1. Losses at the gene ends were 6 bases for V and 0 bases for J; bases not matched to a gene: 2. This CDR3 has 15 residues. Per the germline V gene, CDR1 is SGHNT and CDR2 is YENEEA. As DNA, the CDR3 is TGTGCCAGCAGGGGACAGGGGTCCTCCTACAATGAGCAGTTCTTC. Protein product: CASRGQGSSYNEQFF.

Many counts were recorded for this clonotype. The gene calls are TRBV20-1 and TRBJ1-2; a weak D match, TRBD1 (6 bases). Trimming took 3 bases from V and 7 from J, leaving 12 bases between them. This CDR3 has 12 residues. Germline CDR1 and CDR2: DFQATT and SNEGSKA (reference sequence). CDR3 loop: CSARDRTLGYTF. DNA of the CDR3: TGCAGTGCTAGGGACAGAACTCTTGGCTACACCTTC.

In its sample, this clonotype was seen many times. The chain combines TRBV12-3 or TRBV12-4 with TRBJ1-2; weak D call: TRBD1 (5 bases). This CDR3 comprises 14 residues. V lost 4 bases and J 0 bases, leaving 9 bases between the germline ends. The CDR3: CASSSGPSNYGYTF. CDR3 DNA sequence: TGTGCCAGCAGTTCAGGGCCATCTAACTATGGCTACACCTTC.

This clonotype showed up many times. The rearrangement uses TRBV18 and TRBJ2-7, with a weak D call TRBD1 (6 bases). Trimming removed 3 bases from V and 1 base from J, with 7 bases in between. Germline CDR1 and CDR2: KGHSH and LQKENI. This CDR3 has 13 residues. CDR3 nucleotides: TGTGCCAGCTCACCGACAGGTTCCTACGAGCAGTACTTC. It yields the protein CASSPTGSYEQYF.

This clonotype was detected many times. This chain links TRBV18 with TRBJ2-1; 9 positions match TRBD2. The CDR3 sequence is 15 residues long. V lost 1 base to trimming and J lost 4 bases; unmatched junction nucleotides: 2. CDR1 is KGHSH and CDR2 is LQKENI in the germline V gene. Here the CDR3 DNA reads TGTGCCAGCTCACCACGGCTAGCGGGATACAATGAGCAGTTCTTC. Amino acids: CASSPRLAGYNEQFF.

This clonotype showed up just a few times. The chain employs TRBV19 and TRBJ1-6; tentative D call: TRBD1 (6 bases). The V and J ends lost 3 bases and 9 bases respectively, with 18 bases between them. The CDR3 length is 16 residues. CDR1 and CDR2 from the germline V gene are LNHDA and SQIVND (reference sequence). CDR3 region: CASSIGEAVGGSPLHF. CDR3 nucleotides: TGTGCCAGTAGTATCGGAGAGGCGGTAGGGGGTTCACCCCTCCACTTT. The variable domain in full, with the rest retrieved from reference TRBV19 and TRBJ1-6, is DGGITQSPKYLFRKEGQNVTLSCEQNLNHDAMYWYRQDPGQGLRLIYYSQIVNDFQKGDIAEGYSVSREKKESFPLTVTSAQKNPTAFYLCASSIGEAVGGSPLHFGNGTRLTVT.

The chain uses TRBV6-2 or TRBV6-3 and TRBJ1-5; 8 bases fit TRBD1. V was pared by 6 bases and J by 3 bases, with 7 bases of the junction left unmatched. CDR3 length equals 15 residues. Per germline, CDR1 MNHEY and CDR2 SVGEGT. The CDR3 region is CASRESGGLNQPQHF. CDR3 DNA: TGTGCCAGCAGGGAATCAGGGGGCCTCAATCAGCCCCAGCATTTT.

This clonotype was seen repeatedly, ten times or more. This chain joins TRBV11-1 and TRBJ1-4; weak D call: TRBD1 (6 bases). Germline CDR1 and CDR2: SGHAT and FQDESV (reference sequence). The germline V and J ends were trimmed by 5 bases and 4 bases, with 14 bases remaining between them. This CDR3 has 15 amino acids. The CDR3 sequence is CASSRGQGINEKLFF. The CDR3 DNA reads as TGTGCCAGCAGCCGGGGACAAGGAATTAATGAAAAACTGTTTTTT.

This clonotype was seen repeatedly, ten times or more. The CDR3 nucleotides read TGTGCCAGCAGTTTACAGGCGGGGCGGTTATACGGCTACACCTTC. Protein sequence: CASSLQAGRLYGYTF. J is TRBJ1-2 and V is TRBV12-3 or TRBV12-4; tentatively, D is TRBD1 (5 bases). The CDR3 spans 15 residues. V shed 2 bases and J shed 8 bases, with 18 bases lying between them.